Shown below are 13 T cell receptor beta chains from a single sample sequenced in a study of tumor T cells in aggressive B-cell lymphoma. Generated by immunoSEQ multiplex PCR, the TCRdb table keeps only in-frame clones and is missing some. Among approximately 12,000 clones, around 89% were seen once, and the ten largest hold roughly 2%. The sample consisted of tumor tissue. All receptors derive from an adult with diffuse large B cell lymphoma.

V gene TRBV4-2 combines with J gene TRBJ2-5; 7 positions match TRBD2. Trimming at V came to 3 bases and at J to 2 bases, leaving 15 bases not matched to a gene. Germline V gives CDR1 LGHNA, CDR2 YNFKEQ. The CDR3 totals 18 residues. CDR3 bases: TGTGCCAGCAGCCATGCCGTAGGGGCCACGGGGGGACAAGAGACCCAGTACTTC. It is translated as CASSHAVGATGGQETQYF.

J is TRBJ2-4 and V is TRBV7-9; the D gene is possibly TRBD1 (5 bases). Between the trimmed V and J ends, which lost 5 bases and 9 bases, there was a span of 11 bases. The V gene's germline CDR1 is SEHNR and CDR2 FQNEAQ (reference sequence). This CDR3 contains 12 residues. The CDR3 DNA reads TGTGCCAGCAGCCCATACCAGGGCATTCAGTACTTC. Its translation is CASSPYQGIQYF.

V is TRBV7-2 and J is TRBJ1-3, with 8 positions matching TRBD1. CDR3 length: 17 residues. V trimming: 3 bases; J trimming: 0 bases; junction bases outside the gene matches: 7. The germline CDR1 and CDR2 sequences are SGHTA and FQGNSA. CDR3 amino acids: CASSLGQGAISGNTIYF. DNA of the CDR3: TGTGCCAGCAGCTTGGGCCAGGGGGCAATCTCTGGAAACACCATATATTTT. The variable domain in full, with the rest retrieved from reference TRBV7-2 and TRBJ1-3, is GAGVSQSPSNKVTEKGKDVELRCDPISGHTALYWYRQSLGQGLEFLIYFQGNSAPDKSGLPSDRFSAERTGGSVSTLTIQRTQQEDSAVYLCASSLGQGAISGNTIYFGEGSWLTVV.

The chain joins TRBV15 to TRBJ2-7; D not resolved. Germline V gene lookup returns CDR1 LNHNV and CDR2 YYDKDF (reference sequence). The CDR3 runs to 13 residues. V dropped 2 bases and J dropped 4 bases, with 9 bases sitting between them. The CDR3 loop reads CATSRNTLYEQYF. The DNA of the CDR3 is TGTGCCACCAGCAGAAACACCCTTTACGAGCAGTACTTC.

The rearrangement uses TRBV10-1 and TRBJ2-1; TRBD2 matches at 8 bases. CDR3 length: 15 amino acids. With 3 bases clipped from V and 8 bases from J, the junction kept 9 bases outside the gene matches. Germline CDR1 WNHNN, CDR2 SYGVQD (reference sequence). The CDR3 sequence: CASSDRTSRGHEQFF. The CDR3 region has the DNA TGCGCCAGCAGTGACCGGACTAGCCGGGGCCATGAGCAGTTCTTC.

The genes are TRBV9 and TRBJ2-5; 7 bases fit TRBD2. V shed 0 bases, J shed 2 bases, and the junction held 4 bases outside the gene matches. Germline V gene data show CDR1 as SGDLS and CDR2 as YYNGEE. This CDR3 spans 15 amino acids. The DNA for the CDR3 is TGTGCCAGCAGCGTAGGACTAGCTAAACAAGAGACCCAGTACTTC. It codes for CASSVGLAKQETQYF.

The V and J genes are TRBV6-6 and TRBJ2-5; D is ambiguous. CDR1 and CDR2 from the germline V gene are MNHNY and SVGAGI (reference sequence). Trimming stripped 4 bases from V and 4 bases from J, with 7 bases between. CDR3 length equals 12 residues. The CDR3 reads CASSLLGETQYF. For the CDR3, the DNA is TGTGCCAGCAGTTTACTCGGAGAGACCCAGTACTTC.

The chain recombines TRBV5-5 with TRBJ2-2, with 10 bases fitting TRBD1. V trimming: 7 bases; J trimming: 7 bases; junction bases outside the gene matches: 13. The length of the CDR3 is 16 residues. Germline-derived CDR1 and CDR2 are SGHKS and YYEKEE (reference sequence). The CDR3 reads CASGLRDRGGGGELFF. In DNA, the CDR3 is TGTGCCAGCGGATTAAGGGACAGGGGCGGTGGCGGGGAGCTGTTTTTT.

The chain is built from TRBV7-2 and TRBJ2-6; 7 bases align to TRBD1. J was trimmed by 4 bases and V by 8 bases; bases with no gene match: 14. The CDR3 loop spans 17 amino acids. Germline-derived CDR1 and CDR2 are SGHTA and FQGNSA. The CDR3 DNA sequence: TGTGCCAGCTCCTTCGGTAGGGGGCGCGCCGGGGCCAACGTCCTGACTTTC. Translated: CASSFGRGRAGANVLTF.

CDR3: CATATLAGGYRNEQFF. CDR3 nucleotides: TGTGCCACCGCGACCCTAGCGGGAGGATATCGCAATGAGCAGTTCTTC. The chain combines TRBV10-3 with TRBJ2-1, with 11 bases lining up with TRBD2. There are 16 residues in the CDR3. Germline loops: CDR1 ENHRY, CDR2 SYGVKD. The V gene end was trimmed by 10 bases and the J gene end by 6 bases; junction bases not matched to a gene: 14.

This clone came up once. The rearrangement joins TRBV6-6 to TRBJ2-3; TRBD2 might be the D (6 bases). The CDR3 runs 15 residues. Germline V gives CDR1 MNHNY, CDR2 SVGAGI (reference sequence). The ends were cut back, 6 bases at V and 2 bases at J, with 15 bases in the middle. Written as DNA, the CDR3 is TGTGCCAGCAGAGGCCCGGGACTGTACACAGATACGCAGTATTTT. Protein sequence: CASRGPGLYTDTQYF.

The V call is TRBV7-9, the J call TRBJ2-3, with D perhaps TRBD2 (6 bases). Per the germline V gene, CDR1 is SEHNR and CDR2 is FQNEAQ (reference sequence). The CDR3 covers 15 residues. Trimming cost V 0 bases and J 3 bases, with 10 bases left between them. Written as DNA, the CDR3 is TGTGCCAGCAGCTTAGCGGGGGAGGTTACAGATACGCAGTATTTT. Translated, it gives CASSLAGEVTDTQYF.

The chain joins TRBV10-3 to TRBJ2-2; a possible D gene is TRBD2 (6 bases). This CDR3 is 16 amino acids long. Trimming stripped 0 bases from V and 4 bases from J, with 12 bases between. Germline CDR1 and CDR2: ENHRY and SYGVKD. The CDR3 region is CAISESPGVSTGELFF. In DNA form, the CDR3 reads TGTGCCATCAGTGAGTCCCCGGGAGTGAGCACCGGGGAGCTGTTTTTT.